This T cell receptor (beta chain) derives from a study of T cells after yellow fever vaccination. Germline CDR1 reads MNHNS; CDR2 reads SASEGT. The CDR3 consists of 16 residues. Trimming shortened V by 8 bases and J by 1 base, and 20 bases separated the two germline ends. It was through 5'RACE template switching that TCR cDNA was made, with a universal primer site and UMIs added. TCRdb independently ran MiXCR on the 5' RACE reads; one entry per CDR3 protein. The data show about 120,000 distinct CDR3 sequences, approximately 8.4% seen once. This receptor was identified in a man aged 18 to 29 who received the YFV17D yellow fever vaccine. This material consisted of CD8+ T cells sorted from PBMCs, taken on the day of the yellow fever booster vaccination. The V and J genes are TRBV6-1 and TRBJ2-5; the D gene could be TRBD1 or TRBD2 (5 bases each). The CDR3 DNA sequence: TGTGCCAGCTTCCGGAGCCGGGGTGGGGGCCAAGAGACCCAGTACTTC. This gives the protein CASFRSRGGGQETQYF.